A selection of T cell receptor beta chains follows, all from one sample in a study of shared clonotypes between healthy human individuals. TCRdb's table, derived via immunoSEQ multiplex PCR, lists solely in-frame clones and lacks some. Found here are about 2.3 million clones, approximately 90% of them singletons; the top ten hold 0.3% to 0.4%. The sample taken for sequencing was naive CD4+ T cells from PBMCs. These receptors came from a man in his late teens or twenties in good health. Some clones in this sample may be carry-over from other donors' samples. CDR3s leave out the opening cysteine and the closing phenylalanine or tryptophan.

j_call v_call cdr3_aa
TRBJ2-2 TRBV9 ASSVNNYRYPGELF
TRBJ1-5 TRBV28 ASSPANGGNQPQH
TRBJ1-5 TRBV6-5 ASSAGQSNQPQH
TRBJ1-3 TRBV7-2 ASSLSGNTIY
TRBJ2-7 TRBV27 ASSYPGDLREQY
TRBJ1-1 TRBV5-4 ASSLEDLGAF
TRBJ1-1 TRBV5-1 ASREGMITEAF
TRBJ1-1 TRBV7-8 ASSNRNTEAF
TRBJ2-5 TRBV6-4 ASSDTWRLQETQY
TRBJ1-1 TRBV29-1 SVEEGWAF
TRBJ2-3 TRBV6-5 ASSYRGAGLTDTQY
TRBJ1-4 TRBV28 ASSLGGSGNNEKLF
TRBJ1-5 TRBV28 ASSAGQPNQPQH
TRBJ2-2 TRBV5-7 ASSSRHQLWRPNTGELF
TRBJ2-7 TRBV7-2 ASSFGGSSYEQY
TRBJ1-2 TRBV9 ASSPGTTTYGYT
TRBJ2-5 TRBV2 ASSDVFGSETQY
TRBJ1-5 TRBV5-1 ASSLTTGTGLPQH
TRBJ2-1 TRBV5-1 ASSLIAGAGNEQF
TRBJ1-1 TRBV28 ASSLGGFRGTEAF
TRBJ1-1 TRBV6-6 ASRYPGLGSTEAF
TRBJ1-4 TRBV6-6 ASSYAVYEKLF
TRBJ1-1 TRBV7-9 ASSPSTRTGGTEAF
TRBJ2-4 TRBV7-2 ASSLWTSYGIQY
TRBJ2-3 TRBV4-2 ASSQEQSTDTQY
TRBJ1-1 TRBV7-9 ASSLSVPMNTEAF
TRBJ1-2 TRBV19 ASSSRQGSGYT
TRBJ2-5 TRBV25-1 ASSDWRWDRQETQY